This T cell receptor beta chain was sequenced during a study of shared clonotypes between healthy human individuals. Details on this clone: Its antigen remains unidentified.

The CDR3 has 18 residues. Germline CDR1 SEHNR, CDR2 FQNEAQ (reference sequence). Trimming at V came to 3 bases and at J to 0 bases, leaving 6 bases not matched to a gene. Under the authors' procedure: Filtering differed, since immunoSEQ gave only junction sequences and no quality scores. Clones were sequenced by immunoSEQ multiplex PCR, and TCRdb holds only the in-frame ones, with some missing. V and J calls and clone size are given by that table; D and trimming were obtained from the DNA. The repertoire holds nearly 600,000 clones, nearly 97% seen once, with roughly 0.1% in the top ten. Study results and limitations: Researchers found naive subsets generally carried larger estimated richness than memory subsets. Clonotype sharing across four donors was observed for around 5% of naive CD4 clonotypes. Rarefaction curves obtained for sorted subsets showed sequencing incomplete despite large depth.

CD8 cells classed as naive were CD45RO-negative and positively selected for CCR7, excluding terminally differentiated effector memory CD45RA+ cells. The sequence was obtained from a woman in her 30s in good health. The sample consisted of naive CD8+ T cells sorted from blood. V usage is TRBV7-9 and J usage is TRBJ2-2, with 11 bases fitting TRBD2. The DNA of the CDR3 is TGTGCCAGCAGCTTTCCCGGGACTAGCGGTTCGAACACCGGGGAGCTGTTTTTT. Its translation: CASSFPGTSGSNTGELFF.